What follows are 30 T cell receptor beta chains derived from one specimen sequenced in a study of blood T cell repertoires in COVID-19. Clones were read by immunoSEQ multiplex PCR, and TCRdb kept only the in-frame ones, dropping some. The sample has fewer than 300,000 clones; approximately 90% are singletons. Sequenced input: peripheral blood. These receptors were collected from a woman in her 30s with COVID-19, enrolled during active disease.

This clone was counted a single time. J is TRBJ2-7 and V is TRBV29-1; D is ambiguous. There are 13 residues in the CDR3. Germline V gives CDR1 SQVTM, CDR2 ANQGSEA. V was trimmed by 6 bases and J by 4 bases, leaving 16 bases between them. As DNA, the CDR3 is TGCAGCGTGCTAGGTACCTCGATTTACGAGCAGTACTTC. This codes for CSVLGTSIYEQYF.

The gene calls are TRBV10-3 and TRBJ2-1, with TRBD2 matching 12 bases. The CDR3 consists of 17 residues. V lost 6 bases to trimming and J lost 6 bases; unmatched junction nucleotides: 12. Germline V gene data show CDR1 as ENHRY and CDR2 as SYGVKD. This chain's CDR3 is CAIRGTSGYVVGNEQFF. Here the CDR3 DNA reads TGTGCCATCAGGGGGACTAGCGGGTACGTTGTCGGCAATGAGCAGTTCTTC.

The chain uses TRBV2 and TRBJ2-3, with D perhaps TRBD2 (6 bases). In germline, CDR1 is SNHLY, CDR2 FYNNEI. The CDR3 covers 13 residues. Trimming shortened V by 3 bases and J by 8 bases, and 12 bases separated the two germline ends. CDR3 DNA: TGTGCCAGCAGTGACGTGGGACTTGTTACGCAGTATTTT. Its translation: CASSDVGLVTQYF.

The V and J genes are TRBV28 and TRBJ1-3, with 7 bases fitting TRBD1. The trim removed 7 bases at V and 0 bases at J, leaving 6 bases unmatched. Germline CDR1 MDHEN, CDR2 SYDVKM. CDR3 size: 15 residues. The CDR3 DNA reads as TGTGCCAGCACCGAGGGACAGATCTCTGGAAACACCATATATTTT. Translating it yields CASTEGQISGNTIYF.

The rearrangement joins TRBV7-8 to TRBJ1-2; D not resolved. The CDR3 loop spans 13 amino acids. Trimming stripped 1 base from V and 5 bases from J, with 8 bases between. CDR1 and CDR2 from the germline V gene are SGHVS and FQNEAQ. The CDR3 coding sequence is TGTGCCAGCAGCTTAGATACATTTTATGGCTACACCTTC. Residues: CASSLDTFYGYTF.

This clone was recorded only once. The chain carries TRBV18 and TRBJ2-1; no reliable D call. The CDR3 totals 13 residues. The V end lost 6 bases, the J end lost 3 bases, and 9 bases lay between the germline ends. The germline CDR1 and CDR2 sequences are KGHSH and LQKENI. In DNA form, the CDR3 reads TGTGCCAGCTCCCCGACTGGCTACAATGAGCAGTTCTTC. This encodes CASSPTGYNEQFF.

The chain joins TRBV6-1 to TRBJ2-1, with TRBD2 matching 9 bases. Trimming at V came to 3 bases and at J to 4 bases, leaving 7 bases not matched to a gene. CDR1 and CDR2 from the germline V gene are MNHNS and SASEGT. The CDR3 runs 16 residues. The CDR3 DNA follows: TGTGCCAGCAGTGAGTTTGCGGGAGGGCTTTACAATGAGCAGTTCTTC. Residues: CASSEFAGGLYNEQFF.

This chain uses TRBV6-5 with TRBJ1-4; the D gene is possibly TRBD1 (5 bases). The germline V and J ends were trimmed by 7 bases and 4 bases, with 13 bases remaining between them. Germline V gene data show CDR1 as MNHEY and CDR2 as SVGAGI. This CDR3 is 14 amino acids long. CDR3 coding DNA: TGTGCCAGCACCGACCCAGGGTTTAATGAAAAACTGTTTTTT. Translated: CASTDPGFNEKLFF.

The V call is TRBV6-5, the J call TRBJ1-5; 9 nucleotides line up with TRBD1. The germline CDR1 and CDR2 sequences are MNHEY and SVGAGI. The CDR3 length is 14 residues. With V trimmed by 7 bases and J by 3 bases, 4 bases remained unmatched. CDR3: CASKRTGANQPQHF. The CDR3 nucleotides are TGTGCCAGCAAAAGGACAGGGGCCAATCAGCCCCAGCATTTT.

The V and J genes are TRBV27 and TRBJ2-7; 7 nucleotides line up with TRBD1. CDR3 length: 14 residues. The V and J ends lost 5 bases and 3 bases, in that order; junction bases with no gene match: 7. Germline CDR1 MNHEY, CDR2 SMNVEV (reference sequence). The DNA for the CDR3 is TGTGCCAGCAGTCCAGGGGGACACAACTACGAGCAGTACTTC. This encodes CASSPGGHNYEQYF.

The genes are TRBV3-1 (or the pseudogene TRBV3-2) and TRBJ1-6, with TRBD1 as a possible D gene (6 bases). The V and J ends lost 6 bases and 14 bases respectively, with 14 bases between them. This CDR3 comprises 12 residues. Germline V CDR1 and CDR2: LGHDT, YNNKEL (reference sequence). DNA of the CDR3: TGTGCCAGCAGGTCTTCGGGGACAACCCTCCACTTT. Protein: CASRSSGTTLHF.

The chain recombines TRBV2 with TRBJ1-1; a possible D gene is TRBD1 (6 bases). The CDR3 is 15 residues long. Trimming left V 7 bases short and J 5 bases short, with 20 bases between. Germline CDR1 and CDR2: SNHLY and FYNNEI. CDR3 region: CASTPGQGWRTEAFF. The CDR3, as DNA: TGTGCCAGCACCCCCGGGCAGGGGTGGAGAACTGAAGCTTTCTTT.

The rearrangement links TRBV3-1 (or the pseudogene TRBV3-2) to TRBJ1-2; 8 bases agree with TRBD1. The V gene's germline CDR1 is LGHDT and CDR2 YNNKEL (reference sequence). The CDR3 sequence is 14 residues long. Trimming took 2 bases from V and 8 from J; bases not matched to a gene: 7. The CDR3 bases are TGTGCCAGCAGCCAATTCGGACAGGGACGAGGCTACACCTTC. Its translation: CASSQFGQGRGYTF.

V usage is TRBV6-5 and J usage is TRBJ1-2; possible D gene TRBD1, 6 bases. Trimming pared 8 bases from V and 6 bases from J, leaving 10 bases between. The CDR3 loop spans 11 amino acids. Germline V gene lookup returns CDR1 MNHEY and CDR2 SVGAGI. The CDR3 here is CASAGENGYTF. The CDR3 nucleotides are TGTGCCAGCGCAGGGGAGAATGGCTACACCTTC.

CDR3 protein: CASSLAGEGQPQHF. The CDR3 DNA reads as TGTGCCAGCAGCTTAGCTGGGGAGGGGCAGCCCCAGCATTTT. The gene calls are TRBV7-2 and TRBJ1-5; D might be TRBD1 (5 bases). Germline V gene sequence: CDR1 SGHTA, CDR2 FQGNSA. The CDR3 contains 14 residues. The V and J ends lost 0 bases and 7 bases respectively, with 10 bases between them.

The rearrangement links TRBV27 to TRBJ2-7; 11 bases align to TRBD2. CDR1 and CDR2 (germline): MNHEY, SMNVEV (reference sequence). V gave up 6 bases and J gave up 7 bases; unmatched junction bases: 8. This CDR3 region has 14 residues. CDR3 bases: TGTGCCAGCAGCTCCACTAGCGGGAGTCCTGAGCAGTACTTC. This encodes CASSSTSGSPEQYF.

The chain uses TRBV7-9 and TRBJ2-2; unclear D gene. The CDR3 runs 12 residues. CDR1 and CDR2 (germline): SEHNR, FQNEAQ (reference sequence). V was shortened by 6 bases and J by 6 bases, with 8 bases between the two germline ends. This CDR3 is CASRRGSGELFF. The CDR3 DNA reads as TGTGCCAGCAGGAGAGGATCCGGGGAGCTGTTTTTT.

This sequence joins TRBV20-1 and TRBJ1-5; the match to TRBD1 covers 9 bases. The germline V gene encodes CDR1 DFQATT and CDR2 SNEGSKA (reference sequence). This CDR3 is built from 15 residues. The junction had 10 bases not matched to a gene; V was cut back by 3 bases and J by 7 bases. The CDR3 coding sequence is TGCAGTGCTAGTCTCTCGGGACAGGGTCGACAGCCCCAGCATTTT. This codes for CSASLSGQGRQPQHF.

V usage is TRBV10-2 and J usage is TRBJ2-1; tentative D call: TRBD2 (7 bases). The CDR3 runs 14 residues. The V end lost 11 bases, the J end lost 0 bases, and 14 bases lay between the germline ends. CDR1 and CDR2 (germline): WSHSY, SAAADI. CDR3 in amino acids: CAAGGGDSYNEQFF. The DNA of the CDR3 is TGCGCCGCCGGAGGGGGGGACTCCTACAATGAGCAGTTCTTC.

As DNA, the CDR3 is TGTGCCACCAGTGACCCCGGACAGATCAATGAGCAGTTCTTC. Translating it yields CATSDPGQINEQFF. The V gene is TRBV24-1, the J gene TRBJ2-1, with D possibly matching TRBD1 (6 bases). CDR1 is KGHDR, CDR2 SFDVKD, per germline. Trimming removed 4 bases at V and 6 bases at J, with 12 bases between. The CDR3 runs 14 residues.

The genes are TRBV9 and TRBJ1-2; 7 bases fit TRBD1. The CDR3 has 16 residues. After removal of 4 bases from V and 2 bases from J, the junction contained 11 bases not matched to a gene. Germline loops: CDR1 SGDLS, CDR2 YYNGEE. This CDR3 reads CASSPLPSGQNYGYTF. CDR3 nucleotides: TGTGCCAGCAGCCCCCTCCCCTCGGGACAGAACTATGGCTACACCTTC.

The chain joins TRBV30 to TRBJ1-1, with D possibly matching TRBD1 (5 bases). The ends were cut back, 2 bases at V and 1 base at J, with 8 bases in the middle. Germline V lookup: CDR1 GTSNPN, CDR2 SVGIG (reference sequence). The CDR3 length is 13 residues. The CDR3 loop is CAWSNQGNTEAFF. The DNA for the CDR3 is TGTGCCTGGAGTAATCAGGGGAACACTGAAGCTTTCTTT. Variable domain in full (rest from reference TRBV30 and TRBJ1-1): SQTIHQWPATLVQPVGSPLSLECTVEGTSNPNLYWYRQAAGRGLQLLFYSVGIGQISSEVPQNLSASRPQDRQFILSSKKLLLSDSGFYLCAWSNQGNTEAFFGQGTRLTVV.

The chain has TRBV5-1 and TRBJ1-3; TRBD1 agrees at 11 bases. The CDR3 has 15 amino acids. The V gene end was trimmed by 4 bases and the J gene end by 6 bases; junction bases not matched to a gene: 6. Germline CDR1 SGHRS, CDR2 YFSETQ. CDR3 loop: CASSTDRGLENTIYF. CDR3 in DNA: TGCGCCAGCAGCACGGACAGGGGGCTAGAAAACACCATATATTTT. The variable domain in full, completed from reference TRBV5-1 and TRBJ1-3, reads KAGVTQTPRYLIKTRGQQVTLSCSPISGHRSVSWYQQTPGQGLQFLFEYFSETQRNKGNFPGRFSGRQFSNSRSEMNVSTLELGDSALYLCASSTDRGLENTIYFGEGSWLTVV.

V is TRBV19 and J is TRBJ2-1; 7 bases agree with TRBD2. The germline V gene encodes CDR1 LNHDA and CDR2 SQIVND (reference sequence). V was clipped by 4 bases and J by 3 bases; unmatched bases: 12. This CDR3 contains 17 residues. The CDR3 sequence is CASSKTSGTTIYNEQFF. DNA for the CDR3: TGTGCCAGTAGTAAGACCTCCGGGACTACTATCTACAATGAGCAGTTCTTC.

J is TRBJ1-1 and V is TRBV9, with a weak D call TRBD1 (6 bases). Between the trimmed V and J ends, which lost 0 bases and 6 bases, there was a span of 15 bases. Germline V gene lookup returns CDR1 SGDLS and CDR2 YYNGEE. This CDR3 contains 15 residues. This chain's CDR3 is CASSVGRGLGAEAFF. The CDR3 DNA is TGTGCCAGCAGCGTAGGGCGGGGGCTAGGAGCTGAAGCTTTCTTT.

The rearrangement links TRBV7-8 to TRBJ1-1; perhaps TRBD1 as D (5 bases). CDR1 is SGHVS, CDR2 FQNEAQ, per germline. The V and J ends lost 2 bases and 5 bases respectively, with 21 bases between them. The CDR3 has 17 amino acids. The CDR3 region is CASSLPTTAGWGTEAFF. CDR3 DNA: TGTGCCAGCAGCTTACCAACTACGGCAGGGTGGGGAACTGAAGCTTTCTTT.

The gene calls are TRBV30 and TRBJ1-6; D gene unclear. V was shortened by 7 bases and J by 0 bases, with 10 bases between the two germline ends. There are 14 residues in the CDR3. Germline V CDR1 and CDR2: GTSNPN, SVGIG (reference sequence). In nucleotides, the CDR3 is TGTGCCTCCGATCGGAGCTCCTATAATTCACCCCTCCACTTT. Its translation is CASDRSSYNSPLHF. Filled out from reference TRBV30 and TRBJ1-6, the complete variable domain reads SQTIHQWPATLVQPVGSPLSLECTVEGTSNPNLYWYRQAAGRGLQLLFYSVGIGQISSEVPQNLSASRPQDRQFILSSKKLLLSDSGFYLCASDRSSYNSPLHFGNGTRLTVT.

The V call is TRBV24-1, the J call TRBJ2-3, with TRBD2 matching over 16 bases. CDR1 is KGHDR and CDR2 is SFDVKD in the germline V gene. J lost 1 base, V lost 2 bases, and 5 bases had no gene match. CDR3 length equals 19 residues. The CDR3 here is CATSDSGTSGRGRTDTQYF. The CDR3 bases are TGTGCCACCAGTGATTCCGGGACTAGCGGGAGGGGCCGCACAGATACGCAGTATTTT.

V gene TRBV20-1 combines with J gene TRBJ1-1; no clear D. CDR1 and CDR2 from the germline V gene are DFQATT and SNEGSKA (reference sequence). This CDR3 region has 12 residues. Deletions cut 3 bases from V and 10 bases from J, with 15 bases between. The CDR3 DNA sequence: TGCAGTGCTAGTGGAGTCGTAGCGCGAGCTTTCTTT. It translates to CSASGVVARAFF.

This clone was picked up a small number of times. The chain couples TRBV6-2 or TRBV6-3 to TRBJ2-7, with D maybe TRBD1 (6 bases). The CDR3 spans 13 residues. Trimming took off 2 bases at V and 4 bases at J, with 9 bases between the two ends. Germline CDR1 MNHEY, CDR2 SVGEGT. CDR3 sequence reads: CASSYGTSYEQYF. CDR3 DNA: TGTGCCAGCAGTTACGGGACATCATACGAGCAGTACTTC.